One sample yielded the 6 T cell receptor beta chains listed below, sequenced in a study of graft-versus-host responses after intestinal transplantation. The antigens of these receptors remain unknown. Repertoires were generated with immunoSEQ multiplex PCR, while TCRdb's copy carries only in-frame clones and drops some. The sample records some 110,000 clones, 90% being singletons. Sequencing used unstimulated CD4+ T cells sorted from spleen or lymph node cells, obtained before intestinal transplant. All receptors derive from a human donor who received an intestinal transplant.

This sequence joins TRBV12-5 and TRBJ1-3; D not certain. Trimming shortened V by 2 bases and J by 4 bases, and 18 bases separated the two germline ends. There are 17 residues in the CDR3. Per the germline V gene, CDR1 is LGHNT and CDR2 is FRNRAP. This CDR3 is CASGLLRQVTAGNTIYF. CDR3 bases: TGTGCTAGTGGTTTGTTAAGGCAGGTTACGGCCGGAAACACCATATATTTT.

The V call is TRBV27, the J call TRBJ1-5, with D possibly TRBD1 on 5 matching bases. Trimming pared 7 bases from V and 5 bases from J, leaving 18 bases between. The germline V gene has CDR1 MNHEY and CDR2 SMNVEV (reference sequence). CDR3 length equals 15 residues. CDR3 DNA sequence: TGTGCCAGCAATCCCTTGGACACAAGCTATCAGCCCCAGCATTTT. This gives the protein CASNPLDTSYQPQHF.

The V and J genes are TRBV7-2 and TRBJ2-7, with 7 bases matching TRBD1. With V trimmed by 2 bases and J by 0 bases, 10 bases remained unmatched. Germline CDR1 reads SGHTA; CDR2 reads FQGNSA. This CDR3 contains 17 residues. The CDR3 sequence: CASSLRTGFYSSYEQYF. As DNA, the CDR3 is TGTGCCAGCAGCTTACGGACAGGATTCTATAGCTCCTACGAGCAGTACTTC. Together with reference TRBV7-2 and TRBJ2-7, the CDR3 gives the full variable domain: GAGVSQSPSNKVTEKGKDVELRCDPISGHTALYWYRQSLGQGLEFLIYFQGNSAPDKSGLPSDRFSAERTGGSVSTLTIQRTQQEDSAVYLCASSLRTGFYSSYEQYFGPGTRLTVT.

The V call is TRBV2, the J call TRBJ1-2, with D possibly matching TRBD1 (5 bases). This CDR3 has 14 residues. V lost 7 bases, J lost 4 bases, and 16 bases lay in between. Germline CDR1 and CDR2: SNHLY and FYNNEI. The CDR3 here is CASIQGAVSYGYTF. The DNA of the CDR3 is TGTGCCAGCATCCAAGGGGCAGTTTCCTATGGCTACACCTTC.

This chain links TRBV10-3 with TRBJ2-7; D uncertain. Germline CDR1 reads ENHRY; CDR2 reads SYGVKD. Trimming shortened V by 3 bases and J by 3 bases, and 3 bases separated the two germline ends. This CDR3 comprises 11 residues. CDR3 coding DNA: TGTGCCATCAGTGAACTCTACGAGCAGTACTTC. Translating gives CAISELYEQYF.

This chain connects TRBV18 to TRBJ2-6; the D is unclear. V was clipped by 4 bases and J by 2 bases, with 6 bases between them. CDR1 and CDR2 from the germline V gene are KGHSH and LQKENI. The CDR3 contains 14 residues. The CDR3 DNA reads TGTGCCAGCTCACAAGGAGCTGGGGCCAACGTCCTGACTTTC. This codes for CASSQGAGANVLTF.